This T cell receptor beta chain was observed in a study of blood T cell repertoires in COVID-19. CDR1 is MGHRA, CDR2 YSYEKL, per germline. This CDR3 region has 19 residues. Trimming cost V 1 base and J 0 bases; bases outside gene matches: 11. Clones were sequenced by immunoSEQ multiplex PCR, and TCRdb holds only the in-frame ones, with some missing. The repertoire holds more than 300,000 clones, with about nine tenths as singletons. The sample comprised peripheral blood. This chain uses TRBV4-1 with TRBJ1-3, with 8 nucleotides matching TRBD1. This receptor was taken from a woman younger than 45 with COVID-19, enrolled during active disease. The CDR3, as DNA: TGCGCCAGCAGCCAAGGTGTAATGGACAGGGTCTACTCTGGAAACACCATATATTTT. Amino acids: CASSQGVMDRVYSGNTIYF.